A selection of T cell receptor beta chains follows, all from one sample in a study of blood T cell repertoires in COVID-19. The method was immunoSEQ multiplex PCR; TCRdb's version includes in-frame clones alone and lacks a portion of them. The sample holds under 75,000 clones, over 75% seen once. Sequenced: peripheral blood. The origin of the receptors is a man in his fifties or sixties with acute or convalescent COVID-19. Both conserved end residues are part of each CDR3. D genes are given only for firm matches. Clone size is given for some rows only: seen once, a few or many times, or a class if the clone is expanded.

DNA: TGTGCCAGCACCGGGGGATTCAATCAGCCCCAGCATTTT
CDR3: CASTGGFNQPQHF
size: -
D: -
J: TRBJ1-5
V: TRBV2

DNA: TGCGCCAGCAGCTTGGCAGGGCCCCAAGAGACCCAGTACTTC
CDR3: CASSLAGPQETQYF
size: -
D: -
J: TRBJ2-5
V: TRBV5-1

DNA: TGTGCCACCACGCAGGGCCCAAATTCACCCCTCCACTTT
CDR3: CATTQGPNSPLHF
size: -
D: -
J: TRBJ1-6
V: TRBV24-1

DNA: TGCGCCAGCAGCTCTGGCGGGCAGGGAGGTAGAACTAATGAAAAACTGTTTTTT
CDR3: CASSSGGQGGRTNEKLFF
size: -
D: -
J: TRBJ1-4
V: TRBV5-1

DNA: TGTGCCAGCAGTCAAACACCAGCAACTAATGAAAAACTGTTTTTT
CDR3: CASSQTPATNEKLFF
size: -
D: -
J: TRBJ1-4
V: TRBV6-5

DNA: TGCGCCAGCAGCTTGCTTCGTTCTTGGATGGACAGGGGTTGGCAGACCCAGTACTTC
CDR3: CASSLLRSWMDRGWQTQYF
size: once
D: TRBD1
J: TRBJ2-5
V: TRBV5-1

DNA: TGCGCCAGCAGCTTGAGACAGGGTAATGAAAAACTGTTTTTT
CDR3: CASSLRQGNEKLFF
size: -
D: TRBD1
J: TRBJ1-4
V: TRBV5-1

DNA: TGTGCCAGCAGTGAACCGGGACAACACACTGAAGCTTTCTTT
CDR3: CASSEPGQHTEAFF
size: -
D: -
J: TRBJ1-1
V: TRBV6-1

DNA: TGTGCCAGCAGCCAAGATATCGGGGTCCAAGAGACCCAGTACTTC
CDR3: CASSQDIGVQETQYF
size: many
D: -
J: TRBJ2-5
V: TRBV3-1/TRBV3-2

DNA: TGTGCCAGCAAAGTAGGACAGGGCGACCAGCCCCAGCATTTT
CDR3: CASKVGQGDQPQHF
size: -
D: TRBD1
J: TRBJ1-5
V: TRBV6-5

DNA: TGTGCCAGCAGCTTGCTCCAACTAGAGACCCAGTACTTC
CDR3: CASSLLQLETQYF
size: -
D: -
J: TRBJ2-5
V: TRBV5-4

DNA: TGCGCCAGCAGCTTGGCCGTGATGACCGGGAAGGAATATGGCTACACCTTC
CDR3: CASSLAVMTGKEYGYTF
size: once
D: -
J: TRBJ1-2
V: TRBV5-1

DNA: TGTGCCAGCAGCCACCTAGCTTTCCCCCCGTTCTTC
CDR3: CASSHLAFPPFF
size: once
D: -
J: TRBJ2-1
V: TRBV3-1/TRBV3-2

DNA: TGTGCCAGCAGTTTAAACAGAAACTATGGCTACACCTTC
CDR3: CASSLNRNYGYTF
size: -
D: -
J: TRBJ1-2
V: TRBV27

DNA: TGTGCCAGCAGCCCCCTTAGGGGTGAGACCCAGTACTTC
CDR3: CASSPLRGETQYF
size: -
D: -
J: TRBJ2-5
V: TRBV5-6

DNA: TGCAGTGCTAGCCCGACTACCGAGCAGTTCTTC
CDR3: CSASPTTEQFF
size: -
D: -
J: TRBJ2-1
V: TRBV20-1

DNA: TGTGCCACCAGCAGAGGGGGACCGGGACAGGGTAATGAGCAGTTCTTC
CDR3: CATSRGGPGQGNEQFF
size: -
D: TRBD1
J: TRBJ2-1
V: TRBV15

DNA: TGTGCCAGCAGCCCCGGACAGGGTTGGATGAACACTGAAGCTTTCTTT
CDR3: CASSPGQGWMNTEAFF
size: -
D: TRBD1
J: TRBJ1-1
V: TRBV5-6

DNA: TGTGCCACCAGTGATCCCGGGCCCGGGGACAATGAGCAGTTCTTC
CDR3: CATSDPGPGDNEQFF
size: few
D: -
J: TRBJ2-1
V: TRBV24-1

DNA: TGCGCCAGCAGTCAATCCCCATTCACAGGAATTCAAGAGACCCAGTACTTC
CDR3: CASSQSPFTGIQETQYF
size: -
D: -
J: TRBJ2-5
V: TRBV23-1

DNA: TGCGCCAGCACTAGAACCCGACCCAGGGTTGGGACAGATACGCAGTATTTT
CDR3: CASTRTRPRVGTDTQYF
size: -
D: -
J: TRBJ2-3
V: TRBV5-1